This T cell receptor (beta chain) was profiled in a study of T-cell memory formation after mild COVID-19. The wider study: Clusters were largely donor specific.

This CDR3 has 12 residues. The V gene's germline CDR1 is SGDLS and CDR2 YYNGEE. V was pared by 1 base and J by 7 bases, with 8 bases between. Comment on this clonotype: The antigen is undetermined.

Employing constant-segment primers, 5'RACE generated TCR alpha and TCR beta cDNA libraries bearing sample barcodes and UMIs. Via MiXCR, TCRdb re-called the 5' RACE reads, giving one row per CDR3 protein. Of approximately 350,000 distinct CDR3 sequences listed, 13% were seen once; the top ten hold over 20%. Study results and limitations: Some responding clones appeared in pre-infection memory, suggesting cross-reactive memory joined. Whereas later expanders leaned CD4+, clones contracting day 15 to 85 showed a balanced CD4/CD8 makeup.

Sequencing was performed on PBMCs or a T cell subset sorted from them (not recorded which). This chain links TRBV9 with TRBJ1-2; D uncertain. This sequence was found in a man aged 18 to 35 who had mild COVID-19 (a few samples of this study predate the infection). Cell type and time point are not known. The CDR3 nucleotides are TGTGCCAGCAGCGTATGGGCAGGTGGCTACACCTTC. Protein: CASSVWAGGYTF. The full variable domain, completed using reference TRBV9 and TRBJ1-2, is DSGVTQTPKHLITATGQRVTLRCSPRSGDLSVYWYQQSLDQGLQFLIQYYNGEERAKGNILERFSAQQFPDLHSELNLSSLELGDSALYFCASSVWAGGYTFGSGTRLTVV.